Included here is one TCR beta chain sequence, with context. Its antigen is as yet unknown. TCRdb recomputed calls from the reads with MiXCR, one row per CDR3 protein. The sample has around 290,000 distinct CDR3 sequences, about a quarter seen once. V was clipped by 5 bases and J by 2 bases, with 15 bases between them. The CDR3 loop spans 15 amino acids. The entry originates in a study of T cell repertoires in cytomegalovirus infection. On the study more broadly: Indications came from public TCR beta signatures; they pointed to CMV infection and to a matching HLA type. Points from the study as a whole: In two of eight donors, the top clonotype was HLA-C-restricted CMV-specific. Cumulative frequency of public TCR beta families picked out carriers of CMV plus the relevant HLA.

Sequenced material: PBMCs. The receptor comes from a human donor in good health (CMV status not recorded). Some clones in this sample may be carry-over from other donors' samples. V gene TRBV12-3 or TRBV12-4 combines with J gene TRBJ2-5; perhaps D is TRBD1 or TRBD2 (5 bases each). The CDR3 nucleotides are TGTGCCAGCAGTCCCGGGACCTCGAGGCAAGAGACCCAGTACTTC. Translation: CASSPGTSRQETQYF.